These T cell receptor beta chains were read from a single sample in a study of shared T cell receptors in the human thymus. The method was immunoSEQ multiplex PCR; TCRdb's version includes in-frame clones alone and lacks a portion of them. Here the sample spans approximately 400,000 clones, 95% being singletons. Sequenced material: thymocytes. Receptors were obtained from a human donor. The CDR3 runs from the conserved cysteine through the conserved F or W. The D gene is left open where the match is weak. Size is omitted from some rows. Given values are once, few, many or a class for expanded clones.

TRBV10-1,TRBJ1-4,TRBD1,-,TGCGCCAGCAGTGGAGAGACAGGGGGCTACAATGAAAAACTGTTTTTT,CASSGETGGYNEKLFF
TRBV19,TRBJ2-7,-,-,TGTGCCAGTAGTATAATTCGGGCGGCGAGCTCCTACGAGCAGTACTTC,CASSIIRAASSYEQYF
TRBV14,TRBJ2-7,-,-,TGTGCCAGCAGCAAAGGACGAAGACAGACTTACGAGCAGTACTTC,CASSKGRRQTYEQYF
TRBV18,TRBJ2-7,TRBD1,-,TGTGCCAGCTCAGTAGAAAGGGGGCCCCACTACGAGCAGTACTTC,CASSVERGPHYEQYF
TRBV9,TRBJ1-2,TRBD1,-,TGTGCCAGCAGCGTAGCCGACTCCGCGGGACAGGGGACCGTTTATGGCTACACCTTC,CASSVADSAGQGTVYGYTF
TRBV7-9,TRBJ2-1,-,-,TGTGCCAGCAGCCATAAATTCGACAGCTACAATGAGCAGTTCTTC,CASSHKFDSYNEQFF
TRBV4-3,TRBJ2-2,-,-,TGCGCCAGCAGCCAAGCGGTGGGCTTCAACACCGGGGAGCTGTTTTTT,CASSQAVGFNTGELFF
TRBV6-1,TRBJ1-3,-,-,TGTGCCAGCAGTGAACCCCGGCTACAGGGAAACTCTGGAAACACCATATATTTT,CASSEPRLQGNSGNTIYF
TRBV16,TRBJ2-1,TRBD2,-,TGTGCCAGCAGCCAAATCGGGCGGGAGGGCCGAGACAATGAGCAGTTCTTC,CASSQIGREGRDNEQFF
TRBV5-1,TRBJ2-7,TRBD2,-,TGCGCCAGCAGCCCCCGACTAGCGGGCCCTGGCGAGCAGTACTTC,CASSPRLAGPGEQYF
TRBV9,TRBJ2-7,-,-,TGTGCCAGCAGCGTCGGAGGAGGGACACACTACGAGCAGTACTTC,CASSVGGGTHYEQYF
TRBV5-1,TRBJ2-5,TRBD2,once,TGCGCCACCAAGGATAGGCGGGAGGGTTCCCGGGAGACCCAGTACTTC,CATKDRREGSRETQYF
TRBV30,TRBJ2-1,-,-,TGTGCCTGTAATGTGGGGAATGAGCAGTTCTTC,CACNVGNEQFF
TRBV6-1,TRBJ2-7,TRBD2,-,TGTGCCAGCAGTGAAGCCGGACTAGCGATCTACGAGCAGTACTTC,CASSEAGLAIYEQYF
TRBV7-9,TRBJ2-1,-,-,TGTGCCAGCAGCTTAGGTGTTCCTGAGCAGTTCTTC,CASSLGVPEQFF
TRBV2,TRBJ2-2,-,-,TGTGCCAGCAGTAAGAACACCGGGGAGCTGTTTTTT,CASSKNTGELFF
TRBV7-6,TRBJ2-1,TRBD1,-,TGTGCCAGCAGCTTAAGTACGGGAGACAGGGGCGAAGAGCAGTTCTTC,CASSLSTGDRGEEQFF
TRBV7-3,TRBJ2-1,TRBD2,-,TGTGCCAGCAGCTTATGGACTAGATCCTATGAGCAGTTCTTC,CASSLWTRSYEQFF
TRBV28,TRBJ2-5,-,-,TGTGCCAGCAGTTTATTCGGGGAGACCCAGTACTTC,CASSLFGETQYF
TRBV5-1,TRBJ1-2,-,-,TGCGCCAGCAGCGACGAAAAGGGTCATCACTTC,CASSDEKGHHF
TRBV5-1,TRBJ2-1,-,-,TGCGCCAGCAGCCCGAGGGGGGGCTACTCCTACAATGAGCAGTTCTTC,CASSPRGGYSYNEQFF
TRBV13,TRBJ2-1,TRBD2,-,TGTGCCAGCAGCTCGGGAGGGGACGACAGCTGGGTCTTC,CASSSGGDDSWVF
TRBV6-6,TRBJ1-3,-,-,TGTGCCAGCAGATATCAGGGGTTGGGAAACACCATATATTTT,CASRYQGLGNTIYF
TRBV4-1,TRBJ2-2,-,-,TGCGCCAGCAGCCAAGAACCCCCCGGGCCCCTTGGAACCGGGGAGCTGTTTTTT,CASSQEPPGPLGTGELFF
TRBV27,TRBJ2-7,TRBD2,-,TGTGCCAGCAGCCCTAGAGGGACTAGCGGGAGGGCCTACGAGCAGTACTTC,CASSPRGTSGRAYEQYF
TRBV28,TRBJ2-7,-,-,TGTGCCAGCAGCTCCGATGGGACCGTCGGGCAGTACTTC,CASSSDGTVGQYF
TRBV4-1,TRBJ2-4,-,-,TGCGCCAGCAGCCAAGATCAGCCCGCTGTGACGTTTAGAGCCAAAAACATTCAGTACTTC,CASSQDQPAVTFRAKNIQYF
TRBV6-5,TRBJ1-1,TRBD1,-,TGTGCCAGCAGTTACTCGGACAGGGTAAAAAATGAAGCTTTCTTT,CASSYSDRVKNEAFF
TRBV18,TRBJ2-3,-,-,TGTGCCAGCCCAATGCCAGTTATGCAGTATTTT,CASPMPVMQYF
TRBV28,TRBJ2-1,TRBD2,-,TGTGCCAGCAGTTTCGTCCGGGAGGGAGGGACCTACAATGAGAGGGGGCAGTTCTTC,CASSFVREGGTYNERGQFF
TRBV27,TRBJ2-7,-,-,TGTGCCAGCATTTCAGGACAGACCTACGAGCAGTACTTC,CASISGQTYEQYF
TRBV6-4,TRBJ2-7,-,-,TGTGCCAGCAGCCTCCGGGGGAATTCGTACCCCTACGAGCAGTACTTC,CASSLRGNSYPYEQYF
TRBV4-1,TRBJ2-7,-,-,TGCGCCAGCAGCCAAGTGGCGGTATCCTACGAGCAGTACTTC,CASSQVAVSYEQYF
TRBV7-3,TRBJ2-2,-,-,TGTGCCAGCAGCCGGACTACCGGGGAGCTGTTTTTT,CASSRTTGELFF
TRBV5-4,TRBJ1-1,TRBD1,-,TGTGCCAGCAGTTTCGTTCTAACGGACAGGCCTTTAAACACTGAAGCTTTCTTT,CASSFVLTDRPLNTEAFF
TRBV28,TRBJ2-5,TRBD2,-,TGTGCCAGCAGTCCCGGCCTGGCTAGCGGTTTTCAGGAGACCCAGTACTTC,CASSPGLASGFQETQYF
TRBV6-1,TRBJ1-5,TRBD1,-,TGTGCCAGCACAGGGACAGGCAATCAGCCCCAGCATTTT,CASTGTGNQPQHF